This section outlines one TCR beta chain sequence together with its context. Germline loops: CDR1 SGHRS, CDR2 YFSETQ. The V gene end was trimmed by 0 bases and the J gene end by 5 bases; junction bases not matched to a gene: 14. The CDR3 has 19 residues. This entry belongs to a study of T cells in Graves' hyperthyroidism and ophthalmopathy. Study details: Staff took peripheral blood when the initial diagnosis was made, before any treatment began.

What was amplified from RNA transcripts were TCR beta CDR3 regions. Researchers ran a first-round RT-PCR on the TCR CDR3 using the HTBI primer set. TCRdb re-analysed the multiplex PCR reads in MiXCR, keeping a single row per CDR3 protein. The sample records some 720,000 distinct CDR3 sequences, roughly 15% being singletons. The chain carries TRBV5-1 and TRBJ2-1; 10 nucleotides align to TRBD2. Sequences were obtained from blood. The TCR was taken from a man between 18 and 29 years old with Graves' hyperthyroidism. CDR3 sequence reads: CASSLAESSGSWIHNEQFF. CDR3 nucleotide sequence: TGCGCCAGCAGCTTGGCCGAGTCTAGCGGGAGTTGGATCCACAATGAGCAGTTCTTC.